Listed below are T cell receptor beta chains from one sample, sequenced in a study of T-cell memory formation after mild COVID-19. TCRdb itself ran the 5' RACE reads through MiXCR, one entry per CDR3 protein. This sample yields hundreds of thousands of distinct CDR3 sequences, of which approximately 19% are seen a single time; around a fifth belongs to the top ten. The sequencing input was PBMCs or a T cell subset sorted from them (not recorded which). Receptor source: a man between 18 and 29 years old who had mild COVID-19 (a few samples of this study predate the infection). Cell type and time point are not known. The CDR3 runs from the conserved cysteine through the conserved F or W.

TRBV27 CASSPRRVPDRYGYTF
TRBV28 CASSLQAENTGELFF
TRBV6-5 CASSYSQGTTDTQYF
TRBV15 CATSRDSQGNTEAFF
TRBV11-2 CASGRAGGPVETQYF
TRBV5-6 CASSLISGTGGSRNEQFF
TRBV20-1 CSARRLASTDTQYF
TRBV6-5 CASSYSASWGGSPLHF
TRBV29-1 CSVRTGRNYGYTF
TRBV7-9 CASSLVQGVETQYF
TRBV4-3 CASSQRGGASGFDNEQFF
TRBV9 CASSVGGYTEAFF
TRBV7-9 CASSSTSGGPQETQYF
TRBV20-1 CSAQTASGGSNEQFF
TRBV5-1 CASSAKLAGAQDPQYF
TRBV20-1 CSAGGGRVTYEQYF
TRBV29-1 CSARGDRGPYEQYF
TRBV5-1 CASSLDSPGLGNEQFF
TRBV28 CASSLGTASNEKLFF
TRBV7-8 CASSLTGNTQYF
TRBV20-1 CSARGASGELYSYNEQFF
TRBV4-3 CASSQDRGADTQYF
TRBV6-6 CASSYSSTGGIYNEQFF